Presented here are 22 T cell receptor beta chains from one specimen sequenced in a study of a mutant IDH1 vaccine in newly diagnosed glioma. This sample's time point: week 5, during vaccination. The content of each vaccine dose was 300 ug of mutant IDH1 20-mer peptide, and topical imiquimod accompanied it. Their antigen targets remain unknown. Method: immunoSEQ multiplex PCR; TCRdb's copy keeps in-frame clones and lacks some. The sample contains about 27,000 clones, around 79% of which appear only once. Here the sequenced sample was PBMCs, taken from a glioma patient whose treatment included an IDH1 peptide vaccine. All receptors derive from a middle-aged man with glioma.

The V call is TRBV7-8, the J call TRBJ1-5; D is unclear. V lost 2 bases and J lost 0, with 8 bases in between. CDR1 is SGHVS and CDR2 is FQNEAQ in the germline V gene. The CDR3 loop spans 15 amino acids. The CDR3 DNA sequence: TGTGCCAGCAGCTTAACAGCGAGTAGCAATCAGCCCCAGCATTTT. It encodes CASSLTASSNQPQHF. Based on the CDR3 plus reference TRBV7-8 and TRBJ1-5, the full variable domain is GAGVSQSPRYKVAKRGQDVALRCDPISGHVSLFWYQQALGQGPEFLTYFQNEAQLDKSGLPSDRFFAERPEGSVSTLKIQRTQQEDSAVYLCASSLTASSNQPQHFGDGTRLSIL.

J is TRBJ2-5 and V is TRBV7-2; TRBD2 matches 9 bases. The CDR3 is 13 residues long. Trimming at V came to 10 bases and at J to 3 bases, leaving 6 bases not matched to a gene. The V gene's germline CDR1 is SGHTA and CDR2 FQGNSA. The CDR3, as DNA: TGTGCCACCGCGATAGCGGGAGAAGAGACCCAGTACTTC. This sequence encodes CATAIAGEETQYF.

In its sample, this clone is medium-sized (0.01 to 0.1%). The DNA of the CDR3 is TGTGCCAGCCGGCCGGCCGGGATAAACACTGAAGCTTTCTTT. Translation: CASRPAGINTEAFF. The rearrangement uses TRBV6-5 and TRBJ1-1; no clear D. Per germline, CDR1 MNHEY and CDR2 SVGAGI. Trimming took off 8 bases at V and 2 bases at J, with 15 bases between the two ends. The CDR3 is made up of 14 amino acids.

The V call is TRBV11-3, the J call TRBJ2-2, with D unresolved. Germline values: CDR1 SGHNT, CDR2 YENEEA. Trimming shortened V by 5 bases and J by 6 bases, and 13 bases separated the two germline ends. This CDR3 is built from 14 residues. In DNA form, the CDR3 reads TGTGCCAGCAGCGTTCTGGCCGGAGCCGGGGAGCTGTTTTTT. This encodes CASSVLAGAGELFF.

The rearrangement uses TRBV7-8 and TRBJ1-6; D is perhaps TRBD1 (5 bases). V lost 4 bases and J lost 13, with 17 bases in between. This CDR3 has 14 amino acids. Germline CDR1 and CDR2: SGHVS and FQNEAQ. The CDR3 is CASSSTEGRTPLHF. Written as DNA, the CDR3 is TGTGCCAGCAGCTCTACGGAGGGACGGACGCCCCTCCACTTT.

The chain joins TRBV5-4 to TRBJ1-1; a weak D match, TRBD1 (5 bases). CDR3 length equals 15 residues. Trimming pared 2 bases from V and 2 bases from J, leaving 13 bases between. Germline assignment: CDR1 SGHNT and CDR2 YYREEE (reference sequence). The CDR3, as DNA: TGTGCCAGCAGCTTAGGAGCAGGGCCCAACACTGAAGCTTTCTTT. Protein product: CASSLGAGPNTEAFF.

The V and J genes are TRBV27 and TRBJ2-7; 8 bases fit TRBD2. The germline V gene has CDR1 MNHEY and CDR2 SMNVEV (reference sequence). V was pared by 5 bases and J by 1 base, with 7 bases of the junction left unmatched. The CDR3 contains 15 residues. The CDR3 DNA sequence: TGTGCCAGCAGTCCCACTAGCGGTGGATCCTACGAGCAGTACTTC. This codes for CASSPTSGGSYEQYF.

This sequence joins TRBV6-1 and TRBJ2-3, with 8 bases identical to TRBD1. The CDR3 runs 15 residues. Germline values: CDR1 MNHNS, CDR2 SASEGT. The ends lost 5 bases at V and 0 bases at J; junction bases unmatched: 4. In DNA, the CDR3 is TGTGCCAGCAGTAGGACAGGGCACAGCACAGATACGCAGTATTTT. Its protein is CASSRTGHSTDTQYF.

The chain recombines TRBV15 with TRBJ2-1; D gene uncertain. The V gene lost 5 bases and the J gene lost 4 bases, with 18 bases spanning the gap. CDR1 is LNHNV and CDR2 is YYDKDF in the germline V gene (reference sequence). The CDR3 extends over 16 amino acids. The CDR3 spells CATSGEGRQTYNEQFF. In nucleotides, the CDR3 is TGTGCCACCAGCGGGGAAGGCCGCCAAACTTACAATGAGCAGTTCTTC.

This clone has only one observation. The chain's CDR3 is CASSILAVGDNEQFF. The CDR3 DNA follows: TGTGCCAGCAGCATCCTAGCGGTTGGGGACAATGAGCAGTTCTTC. The J gene is TRBJ2-1, the V gene TRBV7-8; 7 nucleotides match TRBD2. This CDR3 region has 15 residues. V gave up 5 bases and J gave up 5 bases; unmatched junction bases: 9. CDR1 and CDR2 (germline): SGHVS, FQNEAQ. Variable domain in full (rest from reference TRBV7-8 and TRBJ2-1): GAGVSQSPRYKVAKRGQDVALRCDPISGHVSLFWYQQALGQGPEFLTYFQNEAQLDKSGLPSDRFFAERPEGSVSTLKIQRTQQEDSAVYLCASSILAVGDNEQFFGPGTRLTVL.

The chain combines TRBV30 with TRBJ1-2; perhaps TRBD1 as D (5 bases). Trimming stripped 3 bases from V and 8 bases from J, with 7 bases between. The CDR3 contains 10 residues. From germline, CDR1 is GTSNPN and CDR2 SVGIG (reference sequence). The CDR3 region is CAWRRGGYTF. CDR3 DNA sequence: TGTGCCTGGAGAAGGGGAGGCTACACCTTC.

The rearrangement joins TRBV7-9 to TRBJ2-1, with D tentatively TRBD1 or TRBD2 (5 bases each). The CDR3 spans 15 residues. Germline V lookup: CDR1 SEHNR, CDR2 FQNEAQ (reference sequence). Trimming removed 4 bases from V and 8 bases from J, with 18 bases in between. CDR3 bases: TGTGCCAGCAGCTCCCATGGGACCGGCATCGATGAGCAGTTCTTC. Translation: CASSSHGTGIDEQFF.

This clone was detected only a few times. The chain carries TRBV6-6 and TRBJ2-2, with D tentatively TRBD2 (6 bases). V lost 2 bases and J lost 6, with 7 bases in between. CDR1 is MNHNY, CDR2 SVGAGI, per germline (reference sequence). The CDR3 totals 13 residues. The CDR3 here is CASSYTGAGELFF. The CDR3 DNA follows: TGTGCCAGCAGTTACACGGGAGCCGGGGAGCTGTTTTTT.

The rearrangement uses TRBV4-1 and TRBJ2-6; no firm D call. Trimming cost V 0 bases and J 13 bases, with 7 bases left between them. CDR3 length: 12 amino acids. The germline CDR1 and CDR2 sequences are MGHRA and YSYEKL. CDR3 sequence: CASSQDTLVLTF. The CDR3 region has the DNA TGCGCCAGCAGCCAAGACACCCTAGTCCTGACTTTC.

The V gene is TRBV9, the J gene TRBJ2-3; perhaps TRBD2 as D (5 bases). The length of the CDR3 is 15 residues. The V and J ends lost 1 base and 2 bases respectively, with 11 bases between them. Germline lookup yields CDR1 SGDLS and CDR2 YYNGEE. CDR3 DNA: TGTGCCAGCAGCGTAAAGGACTGGGACACAGATACGCAGTATTTT. This sequence encodes CASSVKDWDTDTQYF.

The genes are TRBV13 and TRBJ1-2, with 9 bases matching TRBD1. The length of the CDR3 is 14 residues. Germline trimming cut 4 bases from V and 6 bases from J; bases unmatched to any gene: 6. Germline assignment: CDR1 PRHDT and CDR2 FYEKMQ (reference sequence). CDR3 nucleotides: TGTGCCAGCAGCTCTCGGACAGGGGTCCATGGCTACACCTTC. Its protein is CASSSRTGVHGYTF.

The V call is TRBV7-6, the J call TRBJ1-5; D may be TRBD1 (6 bases). This CDR3 is 14 amino acids long. Trimming took 2 bases from V and 5 from J, leaving 10 bases between them. CDR1 and CDR2 (germline): SGHVS, FNYEAQ. The CDR3 is CASSLMAGDQPQHF. For the CDR3, the DNA is TGTGCCAGCAGCTTAATGGCAGGGGATCAGCCCCAGCATTTT.

The chain has TRBV6-1 and TRBJ2-1; D is unresolved. V lost 4 bases and J 0 bases, leaving 7 bases between the germline ends. Looked up from germline, CDR1 is MNHNS and CDR2 is SASEGT. This CDR3 is built from 14 residues. CDR3 protein: CASSAVSSYNEQFF. The CDR3, as DNA: TGTGCCAGCAGTGCCGTTAGCTCCTACAATGAGCAGTTCTTC.

The chain carries TRBV2 and TRBJ1-1; D is undetermined. This CDR3 contains 15 residues. V lost 2 bases and J 7 bases, leaving 17 bases between the germline ends. Germline lookup yields CDR1 SNHLY and CDR2 FYNNEI. The CDR3 here is CASSESGTVSGEAFF. CDR3 bases: TGTGCCAGCAGTGAAAGCGGCACCGTCTCAGGTGAAGCTTTCTTT.

The V gene is TRBV4-3, the J gene TRBJ1-2; the D is unclear. Trimming took 5 bases from V and 4 from J, leaving 8 bases between them. There are 12 residues in the CDR3. Germline assignment: CDR1 LGHNA and CDR2 YSLEER. CDR3 in DNA: TGCGCCAGCAGCGGGAACGGCTATGGCTACACCTTC. It yields the protein CASSGNGYGYTF.

The rearrangement links TRBV5-1 to TRBJ2-3; the match to TRBD2 covers 11 bases. CDR1 is SGHRS, CDR2 YFSETQ, per germline. With 4 bases clipped from V and 0 bases from J, the junction kept 4 bases outside the gene matches. This CDR3 is built from 16 residues. The CDR3 loop is CASSGGTSGSTDTQYF. The CDR3, as DNA: TGCGCCAGCAGCGGAGGGACTAGCGGTAGCACAGATACGCAGTATTTT.

The gene calls are TRBV5-1 and TRBJ2-7; possible D gene TRBD1, 5 bases. The CDR3 runs to 16 residues. CDR1 SGHRS and CDR2 YFSETQ come from the germline V gene. The germline V and J ends were trimmed by 3 bases and 7 bases, with 23 bases remaining between them. CDR3 residues: CASSYNQGAGFEEQYV. The CDR3 region has the DNA TGCGCCAGCAGCTACAATCAAGGGGCAGGGTTTGAAGAGCAGTACGTC.